The 28 T cell receptor beta chains listed next were all sequenced from one sample in a study of T cells in pancreatic ductal adenocarcinoma. The selected patients with pancreatic ductal adenocarcinoma had surgery but no neoadjuvant therapy. Assay: immunoSEQ multiplex PCR; the TCRdb copy retains only in-frame clones and omits some. The sample holds over 10,000 clones, more than 80% seen once. The sequencing sample was made of PBMCs. These receptors were taken from a human donor with pancreatic ductal adenocarcinoma.

V and J are TRBV5-6 and TRBJ1-2; TRBD1 aligns across 7 bases. The length of the CDR3 is 12 residues. V gave up 1 base and J gave up 8 bases; unmatched junction bases: 2. Germline V CDR1 and CDR2: SGHDT, YYEEEE. The CDR3 DNA reads TGTGCCAGCAGCTTGAAGGGACAGGGCTACACCTTC. This encodes CASSLKGQGYTF.

The genes are TRBV7-9 and TRBJ1-4, with 8 nucleotides matching TRBD1. Germline CDR1 SEHNR, CDR2 FQNEAQ (reference sequence). This CDR3 region has 16 residues. After removal of 5 bases from V and 8 bases from J, the junction contained 13 bases not matched to a gene. The CDR3 DNA reads as TGTGCCAGCAGCCCTCGGGGCGGGACAGGTGGCGAAAAACTGTTTTTT. It yields the protein CASSPRGGTGGEKLFF.

The rearrangement links TRBV7-2 to TRBJ1-1; D gene ambiguous. The germline CDR1 and CDR2 sequences are SGHTA and FQGNSA. The CDR3 is 13 amino acids. V lost 2 bases and J lost 0, with 4 bases in between. CDR3 sequence: CASSLFVNTEAFF. As DNA, the CDR3 is TGTGCCAGCAGCTTATTCGTGAACACTGAAGCTTTCTTT.

The table lists this clone with a count of one. The CDR3 sequence is CASSLGQRGLNEKLFF. The CDR3 nucleotides read TGTGCCAGCAGCTTAGGCCAGAGGGGGCTCAATGAAAAACTGTTTTTT. The chain employs TRBV7-9 and TRBJ1-4, with 7 bases fitting TRBD1. The CDR3 consists of 16 residues. Germline trimming cut 1 base from V and 5 bases from J; bases unmatched to any gene: 7. CDR1 and CDR2 from the germline V gene are SEHNR and FQNEAQ (reference sequence).

The chain combines TRBV4-1 with TRBJ2-7; tentatively, D is TRBD2 (6 bases). Germline V gene data show CDR1 as MGHRA and CDR2 as YSYEKL. Trimming pared 4 bases from V and 2 bases from J, leaving 24 bases between. The CDR3 extends over 18 amino acids. The CDR3 DNA reads TGCGCCAGCAGCCCAAGGTCCGGGGCTGCGGGACCGGCCTACGAGCAGTACTTC. Translation gives CASSPRSGAAGPAYEQYF.

The chain's CDR3 is CASSLVSNQQETQYF. In DNA, the CDR3 is TGTGCCAGCAGCTTAGTAAGCAACCAGCAAGAGACCCAGTACTTC. The chain has TRBV7-2 and TRBJ2-5, with D unclear. CDR1 SGHTA and CDR2 FQGNSA come from the germline V gene. With 1 base removed from V and 2 bases from J, the gap between germline ends came to 11 bases. This CDR3 comprises 15 residues.

This chain connects TRBV7-3 to TRBJ2-1; 10 positions agree with TRBD2. The CDR3 consists of 16 residues. Germline CDR1 SGHTA, CDR2 FQGTGA. With 5 bases clipped from V and 7 bases from J, the junction kept 11 bases outside the gene matches. The CDR3 coding sequence is TGTGCCAGCAGCCTTAACCTAGCGGGGGACTCTAATGAGCAGTTCTTC. Translated, it gives CASSLNLAGDSNEQFF.

The rearrangement uses TRBV7-6 and TRBJ2-1; no reliable D call. V lost 4 bases and J lost 4, with 11 bases in between. The CDR3 covers 14 residues. CDR1 and CDR2 from the germline V gene are SGHVS and FNYEAQ. The DNA of the CDR3 is TGTGCCAGCAGCTCAGGTCAAGCGTACAATGAGCAGTTCTTC. Protein sequence: CASSSGQAYNEQFF.

The chain links TRBV7-9 to TRBJ1-2; tentative D call: TRBD1 (5 bases). Germline-derived CDR1 and CDR2 are SEHNR and FQNEAQ (reference sequence). V lost 7 bases and J lost 2, with 14 bases in between. There are 14 residues in the CDR3. CDR3 in DNA: TGTGCCAGCAACTCCCCGGGACGGAACTATGGCTACACCTTC. Residues: CASNSPGRNYGYTF. The whole variable domain, remainder taken from reference TRBV7-9 and TRBJ1-2, is DTGVSQNPRHKITKRGQNVTFRCDPISEHNRLYWYRQTLGQGPEFLTYFQNEAQLEKSRLLSDRFSAERPKGSFSTLEIQRTEQGDSAMYLCASNSPGRNYGYTFGSGTRLTVV.

J is TRBJ1-6 and V is TRBV5-8; D is undetermined. CDR1 and CDR2 from the germline V gene are SGHTS and YDEGEE. V lost 0 bases and J 10 bases, leaving 17 bases between the germline ends. The CDR3 sequence is 16 residues long. For the CDR3, the DNA is TGTGCCAGCAGCTTGGACGGGCCGCAGTCCACCTCACCCCTCCACTTT. Its protein is CASSLDGPQSTSPLHF.

This clone was picked up a small number of times. The chain has TRBV19 and TRBJ2-2; D is undetermined. The length of the CDR3 is 13 residues. Germline CDR1 is LNHDA and CDR2 is SQIVND (reference sequence). The ends were cut back, 3 bases at V and 5 bases at J, with 7 bases in the middle. Written as DNA, the CDR3 is TGTGCCAGTAGTATCCAGTTGACCGGGGAGCTGTTTTTT. Its translation is CASSIQLTGELFF.

V and J are TRBV6-5 and TRBJ1-2; D is uncertain. Germline CDR1 is MNHEY and CDR2 is SVGAGI. The CDR3 is 14 amino acids. V was clipped by 0 bases and J by 3 bases, with 8 bases between them. The CDR3 sequence is CASSYSSLDYGYTF. CDR3 bases: TGTGCCAGCAGTTACTCGAGCCTTGACTATGGCTACACCTTC.

This chain connects TRBV5-1 to TRBJ2-5; 13 bases agree with TRBD2. The V gene end was trimmed by 5 bases and the J gene end by 4 bases; junction bases not matched to a gene: 14. The V gene's germline CDR1 is SGHRS and CDR2 YFSETQ. CDR3 length equals 18 residues. DNA of the CDR3: TGCGCCAGCAGTCCTATCCCGGGACTAGCGGGGACGGGAGAGACCCAGTACTTC. This gives the protein CASSPIPGLAGTGETQYF.

The chain combines TRBV6-6 with TRBJ2-7; D ambiguous. From germline, CDR1 is MNHNY and CDR2 SVGAGI (reference sequence). This CDR3 region has 15 residues. Trimming pared 4 bases from V and 2 bases from J, leaving 15 bases between. In DNA, the CDR3 is TGTGCCAGCAGTTCCGACACCTCCGAACCCTACGAGCAGTACTTC. This gives the protein CASSSDTSEPYEQYF.

The chain uses TRBV15 and TRBJ1-5; D is uncertain. Germline CDR1 is LNHNV and CDR2 is YYDKDF (reference sequence). The CDR3 has 15 residues. With 1 base removed from V and 6 bases from J, the gap between germline ends came to 13 bases. The CDR3 sequence is CATSRGTVGVQPQHF. The CDR3 DNA is TGTGCCACCAGCAGAGGAACGGTCGGGGTTCAGCCCCAGCATTTT.

The rearrangement links TRBV5-6 to TRBJ1-5; D gene ambiguous. CDR3 length: 15 residues. CDR1 is SGHDT and CDR2 is YYEEEE in the germline V gene. V gave up 1 base and J gave up 0 bases, with 8 bases separating them. The CDR3 sequence is CASSLWPASNQPQHF. For the CDR3, the DNA is TGTGCCAGCAGCTTGTGGCCGGCTAGCAATCAGCCCCAGCATTTT.

The chain employs TRBV7-9 and TRBJ2-7, with 15 bases identical to TRBD2. The CDR3 runs 15 residues. Trimming removed 6 bases from V and 7 bases from J; junction bases left unmatched: 7. CDR1 SEHNR and CDR2 FQNEAQ come from the germline V gene (reference sequence). CDR3 nucleotides: TGTGCCAGCAGTCCGGGGACTAGCGGGAGGCGTGAGCAGTACTTC. Its protein is CASSPGTSGRREQYF. Using reference TRBV7-9 and TRBJ2-7 for the parts outside the CDR3, the full variable domain is DTGVSQNPRHKITKRGQNVTFRCDPISEHNRLYWYRQTLGQGPEFLTYFQNEAQLEKSRLLSDRFSAERPKGSFSTLEIQRTEQGDSAMYLCASSPGTSGRREQYFGPGTRLTVT.

V usage is TRBV4-1 and J usage is TRBJ1-1; D is perhaps TRBD1 (6 bases). Germline CDR1 is MGHRA and CDR2 is YSYEKL. Trimming removed 10 bases from V and 8 bases from J, with 23 bases in between. CDR3 size: 14 residues. The CDR3 bases are TGCGCCACCAAGGGGTGGCAGGGGAAAGGAGAAGCTTTCTTT. It encodes CATKGWQGKGEAFF.

The chain carries TRBV6-6 and TRBJ1-2; 9 nucleotides line up with TRBD1. The CDR3 runs to 15 residues. CDR1 and CDR2 (germline): MNHNY, SVGAGI (reference sequence). With V trimmed by 4 bases and J by 4 bases, 7 bases remained unmatched. CDR3 amino acids: CASSSGTGNSYGYTF. CDR3 DNA: TGTGCCAGCAGTTCCGGGACAGGGAACTCCTATGGCTACACCTTC.

J is TRBJ1-6 and V is TRBV5-1; 7 bases are shared with TRBD1. V lost 5 bases and J lost 7; bases outside the gene matches: 9. The germline gives CDR1 SGHRS, CDR2 YFSETQ. The CDR3 has 15 residues. In DNA, the CDR3 is TGCGCCAGCAGTACAGAGACAGGGAGGAATTCACCCCTCCACTTT. Encoded protein: CASSTETGRNSPLHF.

The chain links TRBV28 to TRBJ2-7; D remains unclear. The ends were cut back, 5 bases at V and 0 bases at J, with 8 bases in the middle. Per the germline V gene, CDR1 is MDHEN and CDR2 is SYDVKM. The CDR3 runs 13 residues. The CDR3 DNA follows: TGTGCCAGCAGTACGCTGAGCTCCTACGAGCAGTACTTC. Amino acids: CASSTLSSYEQYF.

This clone has only one observation. The chain joins TRBV6-1 to TRBJ2-1, with D tentatively TRBD1 (6 bases). Between the trimmed V and J ends, which lost 7 bases and 2 bases, there was a span of 12 bases. Per the germline V gene, CDR1 is MNHNS and CDR2 is SASEGT. The CDR3 runs to 14 residues. CDR3 DNA: TGTGCCAGCATGACAGGTACAACCTACAATGAGCAGTTCTTC. This gives the protein CASMTGTTYNEQFF.

The V and J genes are TRBV7-8 and TRBJ2-2; the D gene is possibly TRBD1 (5 bases). Trimming removed 1 base from V and 8 bases from J, with 17 bases in between. The length of the CDR3 is 16 residues. The germline V gene has CDR1 SGHVS and CDR2 FQNEAQ. CDR3 in DNA: TGTGCCAGCAGCTTAGGCAGGGTCCGGTCTAGGGGGGAGCTGTTTTTT. Residues: CASSLGRVRSRGELFF.

The chain uses TRBV12-5 and TRBJ1-3; no reliable D call. Looked up from germline, CDR1 is LGHNT and CDR2 is FRNRAP. Trimming shortened V by 0 bases and J by 4 bases, and 16 bases separated the two germline ends. The CDR3 is 17 residues long. The DNA of the CDR3 is TGTGCTAGTGGTTTGGTACCCCTCTTGTGGATCGGAAACACCATATATTTT. Translating it yields CASGLVPLLWIGNTIYF.

As for this clone: The same CDR3 also results from other DNA sequences found in this sample. The chain has TRBV29-1 and TRBJ2-3; perhaps TRBD1 as D (6 bases). Per the germline V gene, CDR1 is SQVTM and CDR2 is ANQGSEA. The ends were cut back, 3 bases at V and 2 bases at J, with 9 bases in the middle. The CDR3 is 13 residues long. The CDR3 DNA reads as TGCAGCGTTGATCAGGGGAACACAGATACGCAGTATTTT. Translating gives CSVDQGNTDTQYF.

V is TRBV9 and J is TRBJ1-3; 9 nucleotides align to TRBD1. The V gene's germline CDR1 is SGDLS and CDR2 YYNGEE. This CDR3 region has 14 residues. J gave up 3 bases and V 4 bases, and 2 bases lay outside the gene matches. In nucleotides, the CDR3 is TGTGCCAGCAGCCGACAGGGGGGTGGAAACACCATATATTTT. Amino acids: CASSRQGGGNTIYF.

The chain links TRBV2 to TRBJ1-6; D not certain. Germline V CDR1 and CDR2: SNHLY, FYNNEI. The V end lost 0 bases, the J end lost 7 bases, and 10 bases lay between the germline ends. The CDR3 contains 15 residues. The CDR3, as DNA: TGTGCCAGCAGTGAAGCGGACCAAGTAAATTCACCCCTCCACTTT. The encoded protein is CASSEADQVNSPLHF.

The gene calls are TRBV6-4 and TRBJ1-5; D may be TRBD1 (6 bases). Germline V gene lookup returns CDR1 MRHNA and CDR2 SNTAGT. V was pared by 9 bases and J by 0 bases, with 12 bases between. The CDR3 extends over 14 amino acids. The CDR3 protein is CARWTVYSNQPQHF. The DNA of the CDR3 is TGTGCCAGATGGACAGTTTATAGCAATCAGCCCCAGCATTTT.